These 25 T cell receptor beta chains were sequenced from one sample in a study of T-cell reconstitution after alpha-beta-depleted transplantation in children. The authors prepared the TCRbeta library with unique molecular identifiers. TCRdb re-called the PCR reads with MiXCR, one entry per CDR3 protein. Here the sample spans 450,000 to 500,000 distinct CDR3 sequences, around 12% being singletons. The sample here was PBMCs from the stem cell graft donor, taken from the stem cell graft. Source of these receptors: a human donor who donated a stem cell graft to a child with combined immunodeficiency.

This chain connects TRBV7-4 to TRBJ1-1, with a weak D call TRBD1 (5 bases). CDR1 is SGHVT and CDR2 is SQSDAQ in the germline V gene. The CDR3 has 16 amino acids. The V end lost 2 bases, the J end lost 0 bases, and 13 bases lay between the germline ends. The CDR3 sequence is CASSLFGQNMNTEAFF. DNA for the CDR3: TGTGCCAGCAGCTTATTCGGACAAAATATGAACACTGAAGCTTTCTTT.

The chain has TRBV12-3 or TRBV12-4 and TRBJ2-7; 10 nucleotides agree with TRBD2. The CDR3 is 17 amino acids. V shed 2 bases and J 6 bases; nucleotides not matched to a gene: 13. CDR3 sequence reads: CASSLPQDGLAVGEQYF. DNA of the CDR3: TGTGCCAGCAGTTTACCCCAAGATGGACTAGCGGTAGGCGAGCAGTACTTC.

Ten or more counts support this clonotype. This chain joins TRBV7-2 and TRBJ2-5; D not resolved. The CDR3 runs 12 residues. CDR1 is SGHTA and CDR2 is FQGNSA in the germline V gene. The V and J ends lost 5 bases and 5 bases respectively, with 9 bases between them. CDR3 region: CASSLQVETQYF. CDR3 nucleotides: TGTGCCAGCAGCCTCCAGGTCGAGACCCAGTACTTC.

Regarding this clonotype: Given the absence of the conserved phenylalanine or tryptophan at the CDR3 end, a read error is likely. The rearrangement joins TRBV20-1 to TRBJ1-3; D gene uncertain. Germline loops: CDR1 DFQATT, CDR2 SNEGSKA (reference sequence). V lost 6 bases, J lost 8 bases, and 11 bases lay in between. The CDR3 covers 11 residues. CDR3 region: CSASRSDTIYC. CDR3 DNA sequence: TGCAGTGCCTCCCGGTCGGACACCATATATTGT.

This clonotype has a handful of counts. The J gene is TRBJ2-1, the V gene TRBV20-1, with TRBD1 matching over 7 bases. V dropped 5 bases and J dropped 8; count of bases not matched to a gene: 6. CDR3 length: 12 residues. Looked up from germline, CDR1 is DFQATT and CDR2 is SNEGSKA (reference sequence). The CDR3 loop is CSAYRGSDEQFF. CDR3 sequence (DNA): TGCAGTGCTTACAGGGGTTCTGATGAGCAGTTCTTC.

A few counts support this clonotype. This chain connects TRBV6-1 to TRBJ2-5; the match to TRBD1 covers 7 bases. The CDR3 loop spans 15 amino acids. In germline, CDR1 is MNHNS, CDR2 SASEGT. Unmatched junction bases numbered 11, after V lost 10 bases and J lost 0 bases. The CDR3 loop reads CATTRTGVYQETQYF. Here the CDR3 DNA reads TGTGCCACAACCAGGACAGGAGTGTACCAAGAGACCCAGTACTTC.

This clonotype was recorded many times. V usage is TRBV29-1 and J usage is TRBJ2-7, with D perhaps matching TRBD1 (6 bases). This CDR3 spans 15 amino acids. CDR1 is SQVTM, CDR2 ANQGSEA, per germline. Trimming took 6 bases from V and 0 from J, leaving 18 bases between them. The CDR3 bases are TGCAGCGTCCTAAAGCTTGGGGGCCTCTCCTACGAGCAGTACTTC. Its protein is CSVLKLGGLSYEQYF.

This clonotype was observed a few times. This chain links TRBV27 with TRBJ2-1; TRBD2 aligns across 10 bases. CDR1 MNHEY and CDR2 SMNVEV come from the germline V gene (reference sequence). The length of the CDR3 is 15 residues. Trimming removed 3 bases from V and 4 bases from J; junction bases left unmatched: 3. CDR3 nucleotide sequence: TGTGCCAGCAGTTTTTGGACTAGCGGTTACAATGAGCAGTTCTTC. It encodes CASSFWTSGYNEQFF.

In this sample, this clonotype turned up many times. The chain links TRBV6-5 to TRBJ1-1; TRBD1 is a possible D gene (5 bases). Germline lookup yields CDR1 MNHEY and CDR2 SVGAGI. The ends were cut back, 2 bases at V and 0 bases at J, with 7 bases in the middle. This CDR3 has 14 residues. CDR3 DNA sequence: TGTGCCAGCAGTTACAGGGGCGTGAACACTGAAGCTTTCTTT. This sequence encodes CASSYRGVNTEAFF.

DNA for the CDR3: TGTGCCAGCAGAGATGACAGCTACGAGCAGTACTTC. This codes for CASRDDSYEQYF. V usage is TRBV7-8 and J usage is TRBJ2-7; D might be TRBD1 (5 bases). The germline gives CDR1 SGHVS, CDR2 FQNEAQ. The CDR3 is 12 residues long. V lost 6 bases and J lost 3, with 9 bases in between. The full variable domain, rest sourced from reference TRBV7-8 and TRBJ2-7, is GAGVSQSPRYKVAKRGQDVALRCDPISGHVSLFWYQQALGQGPEFLTYFQNEAQLDKSGLPSDRFFAERPEGSVSTLKIQRTQQEDSAVYLCASRDDSYEQYFGPGTRLTVT.

This clonotype has a count of ten or more. The J gene is TRBJ2-5, the V gene TRBV27; tentative D call: TRBD1 (6 bases). V dropped 6 bases and J dropped 0 bases, with 11 bases sitting between them. In germline, CDR1 is MNHEY, CDR2 SMNVEV (reference sequence). CDR3 length: 14 residues. CDR3 nucleotides: TGTGCCAGCAGCCCTACAGGGTACCAAGAGACCCAGTACTTC. Translation: CASSPTGYQETQYF.

This clonotype was counted between two and nine times. The gene calls are TRBV27 and TRBJ2-1; possibly TRBD1 for D (6 bases). Per the germline V gene, CDR1 is MNHEY and CDR2 is SMNVEV (reference sequence). V was pared by 5 bases and J by 0 bases, with 20 bases between. This CDR3 is 18 amino acids long. The CDR3 sequence: CASSPRLRDMSSYNEQFF. The CDR3 DNA reads as TGTGCCAGCAGTCCACGGTTGAGGGACATGAGCTCCTACAATGAGCAGTTCTTC.

The V call is TRBV7-3, the J call TRBJ2-1, with TRBD2 identical over 11 bases. This CDR3 is built from 14 residues. CDR1 and CDR2 from the germline V gene are SGHTA and FQGTGA. V was pared by 8 bases and J by 4 bases, with 4 bases of the junction left unmatched. The chain's CDR3 is CASGVAGGYNEQFF. CDR3 nucleotides: TGTGCCAGCGGAGTAGCGGGAGGGTACAATGAGCAGTTCTTC.

The rearrangement joins TRBV5-6 to TRBJ2-1; 7 bases agree with TRBD2. With 5 bases clipped from V and 1 base from J, the junction kept 6 bases outside the gene matches. Germline CDR1 SGHDT, CDR2 YYEEEE. The CDR3 sequence is 15 residues long. The CDR3 reads CASRPGLVSYNEQFF. As DNA, the CDR3 is TGTGCCAGCAGACCAGGACTAGTTTCCTACAATGAGCAGTTCTTC.

The genes are TRBV7-9 and TRBJ2-3; no definite D call. The germline gives CDR1 SEHNR, CDR2 FQNEAQ (reference sequence). V was shortened by 8 bases and J by 4 bases, with 16 bases between the two germline ends. This CDR3 has 14 residues. The CDR3 DNA reads TGTGCCAGCGCCCAGATCCAGGAAGCAGATACGCAGTATTTT. Translating gives CASAQIQEADTQYF.

There are a few counts of this clonotype. The rearrangement links TRBV29-1 to TRBJ2-1, with 7 bases fitting TRBD1. V lost 7 bases and J lost 7; bases outside the gene matches: 10. Germline loops: CDR1 SQVTM, CDR2 ANQGSEA. The CDR3 length is 13 residues. CDR3 nucleotides: TGCAGCGCCCCGGGACAGCCCTCTAATGAGCAGTTCTTC. Encoded protein: CSAPGQPSNEQFF.

V and J are TRBV30 and TRBJ2-7, with TRBD1 identical over 7 bases. CDR3 size: 14 residues. J was trimmed by 6 bases and V by 4 bases; bases with no gene match: 12. Germline assignment: CDR1 GTSNPN and CDR2 SVGIG (reference sequence). CDR3 residues: CAWTPGQPVLEQYF. For the CDR3, the DNA is TGTGCCTGGACCCCGGGACAGCCCGTTCTCGAGCAGTACTTC.

This clonotype has more than one count but fewer than ten. The DNA for the CDR3 is TGTGCCAGCAGTTCGGGACAGGGGATCGGTGAGCAGTTCTTC. This encodes CASSSGQGIGEQFF. This chain connects TRBV7-2 to TRBJ2-1; 10 bases agree with TRBD1. The CDR3 contains 14 residues. V lost 6 bases to trimming and J lost 9 bases; unmatched junction nucleotides: 8. From germline, CDR1 is SGHTA and CDR2 FQGNSA.

This clonotype was observed many times. V and J are TRBV27 and TRBJ2-1; tentative D call: TRBD2 (6 bases). The CDR3 has 17 residues. Germline V gene sequence: CDR1 MNHEY, CDR2 SMNVEV (reference sequence). V was shortened by 6 bases and J by 4 bases, with 22 bases between the two germline ends. The CDR3 reads CASSTGRGVSLYNEQFF. The CDR3 DNA sequence: TGTGCCAGCAGCACAGGCCGCGGGGTATCGTTATACAATGAGCAGTTCTTC.

In this sample, this clonotype turned up a few times. The chain couples TRBV2 to TRBJ1-5; D possibly corresponds to TRBD1 (5 bases). Germline CDR1 SNHLY, CDR2 FYNNEI. The germline V and J ends were trimmed by 6 bases and 4 bases, with 13 bases remaining between them. The CDR3 contains 14 residues. CDR3 bases: TGTGCCAGCAGCCCCACGGAGGGGAATCAGCCCCAGCATTTT. It codes for CASSPTEGNQPQHF.

V and J are TRBV2 and TRBJ2-5; no clear D. Germline CDR1 and CDR2: SNHLY and FYNNEI. V lost 3 bases and J 7 bases, leaving 15 bases between the germline ends. This CDR3 is built from 14 residues. The CDR3 bases are TGTGCCAGCAGTGAGGGCGACGGTCTGGGGACCCAGTACTTC. Amino acid sequence: CASSEGDGLGTQYF.

This clonotype came up a few times. In DNA form, the CDR3 reads TGTGCCAGCAGGGCTGCCGTTTGGGGACAGGGGGTTGGTTCACCCCTCCACTTT. This encodes CASRAAVWGQGVGSPLHF. J is TRBJ1-6 and V is TRBV6-1; 11 bases match TRBD1. Germline V CDR1 and CDR2: MNHNS, SASEGT. With 6 bases clipped from V and 9 bases from J, the junction kept 16 bases outside the gene matches. The CDR3 sequence is 18 residues long.

The V call is TRBV20-1, the J call TRBJ2-3; D unresolved. The CDR3 has 11 residues. Germline V lookup: CDR1 DFQATT, CDR2 SNEGSKA (reference sequence). V lost 5 bases, J lost 3 bases, and 6 bases lay in between. The CDR3 sequence: CSAFRTDTQYF. The CDR3 coding sequence is TGCAGTGCTTTCAGGACAGATACGCAGTATTTT.

CDR3 sequence (DNA): TGTGCCAGCAGTCTGAGCCTGGGGTGGGAGACCCAGTACTTC. Amino acid sequence: CASSLSLGWETQYF. This rearrangement joins TRBV6-2 or TRBV6-3 to TRBJ2-5; D remains ambiguous. V was shortened by 5 bases and J by 5 bases, with 15 bases between the two germline ends. CDR1 MNHEY and CDR2 SVGEGT come from the germline V gene. The CDR3 has 14 residues.

The chain uses TRBV2 and TRBJ2-7; 7 bases line up with TRBD1. The CDR3 runs to 17 residues. The V segment lost 4 bases and the J segment 2 bases; nucleotides outside the gene matches: 14. The germline gives CDR1 SNHLY, CDR2 FYNNEI. Here the CDR3 reads CASSAPVLLQGAYEQYF. CDR3 nucleotides: TGTGCCAGCAGTGCCCCGGTACTTCTCCAGGGGGCCTACGAGCAGTACTTC.